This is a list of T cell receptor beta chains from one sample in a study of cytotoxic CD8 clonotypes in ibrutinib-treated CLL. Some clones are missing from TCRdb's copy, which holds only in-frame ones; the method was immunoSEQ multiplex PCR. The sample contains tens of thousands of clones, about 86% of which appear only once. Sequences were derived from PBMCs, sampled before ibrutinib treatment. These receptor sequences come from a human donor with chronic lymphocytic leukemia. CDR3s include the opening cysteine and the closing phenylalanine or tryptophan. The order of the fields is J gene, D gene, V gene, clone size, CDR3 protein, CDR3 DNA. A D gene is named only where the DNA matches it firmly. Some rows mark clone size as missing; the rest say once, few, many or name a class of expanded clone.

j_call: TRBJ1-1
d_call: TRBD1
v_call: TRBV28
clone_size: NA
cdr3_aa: CASSPIQGATEAFF
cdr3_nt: TGTGCCAGCAGCCCAATACAGGGGGCCACTGAAGCTTTCTTT

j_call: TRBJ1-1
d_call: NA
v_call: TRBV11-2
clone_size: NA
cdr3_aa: CASSLAAFRGEAFF
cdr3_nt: TGTGCCAGCAGCTTAGCCGCTTTCCGGGGTGAAGCTTTCTTT

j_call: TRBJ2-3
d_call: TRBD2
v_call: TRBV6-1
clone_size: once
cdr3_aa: CASSEVAGVGTDTQYF
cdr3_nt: TGTGCCAGCAGTGAAGTTGCGGGAGTCGGCACAGATACGCAGTATTTT

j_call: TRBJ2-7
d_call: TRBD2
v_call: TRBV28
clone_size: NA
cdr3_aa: CASSTSSGRASRQYF
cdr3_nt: TGTGCCAGCAGTACCTCTAGCGGGAGGGCCTCTCGGCAGTACTTC

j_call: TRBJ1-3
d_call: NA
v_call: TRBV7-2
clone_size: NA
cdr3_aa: CASSWVGGSSGNTIYF
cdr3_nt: TGTGCCAGCAGCTGGGTTGGAGGGAGCTCTGGAAACACCATATATTTT

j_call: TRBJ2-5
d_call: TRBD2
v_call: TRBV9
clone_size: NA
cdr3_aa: CASSVGLADQETQYF
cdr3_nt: TGTGCCAGCAGCGTAGGGCTAGCGGACCAAGAGACCCAGTACTTC

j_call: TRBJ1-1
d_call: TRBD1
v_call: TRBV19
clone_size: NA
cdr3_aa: CASKTGDYTEAFF
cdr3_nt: TGTGCCAGCAAAACAGGGGATTACACTGAAGCTTTCTTT

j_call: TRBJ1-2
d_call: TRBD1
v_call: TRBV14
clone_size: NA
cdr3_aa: CASRRQGNWYGYTF
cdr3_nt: TGTGCCAGCCGAAGACAGGGGAACTGGTATGGCTACACCTTC

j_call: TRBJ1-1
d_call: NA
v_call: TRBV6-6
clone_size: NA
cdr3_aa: CASSYGGTANTEAFF
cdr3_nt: TGTGCCAGCAGTTACGGGGGGACGGCGAACACTGAAGCTTTCTTT

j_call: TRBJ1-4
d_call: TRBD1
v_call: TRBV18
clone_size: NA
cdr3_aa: CASSPDRVREKLFF
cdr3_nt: TGTGCCAGCTCACCGGACAGGGTCCGGGAAAAACTGTTTTTT

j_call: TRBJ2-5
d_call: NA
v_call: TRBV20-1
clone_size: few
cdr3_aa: CSAGQETQYF
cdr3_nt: TGCAGTGCGGGCCAAGAGACCCAGTACTTC

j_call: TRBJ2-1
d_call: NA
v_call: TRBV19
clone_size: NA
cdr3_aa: CASSIRAVGSAPRSVYQFF
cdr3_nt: TGTGCCAGTAGTATTAGAGCGGTGGGGTCTGCTCCGCGGTCAGTGTACCAGTTCTTC

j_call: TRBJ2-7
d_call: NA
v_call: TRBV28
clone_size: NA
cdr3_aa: CASSLLGASVPQYF
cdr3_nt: TGTGCCAGCAGTTTATTGGGAGCTTCAGTGCCTCAGTACTTC

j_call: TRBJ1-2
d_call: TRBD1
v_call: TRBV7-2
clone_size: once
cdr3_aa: CASNRDRGLHYGYTF
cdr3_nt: TGTGCCAGCAACAGGGACAGGGGGCTGCACTATGGCTACACCTTC

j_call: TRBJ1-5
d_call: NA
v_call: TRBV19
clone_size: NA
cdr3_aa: CASSIAGGEQPQHF
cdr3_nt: TGTGCCAGTAGTATTGCGGGGGGAGAGCAGCCCCAGCATTTT

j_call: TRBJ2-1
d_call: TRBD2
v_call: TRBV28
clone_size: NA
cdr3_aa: CASSLLAGVRNEQFF
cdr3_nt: TGTGCCAGCAGTTTACTAGCGGGAGTTAGGAATGAGCAGTTCTTC